The text below deals with one TCR beta chain. Its antigen is unknown. The CDR3 is 14 residues long. V lost 3 bases and J lost 3, with 9 bases in between. Per the germline V gene, CDR1 is ENHRY and CDR2 is SYGVKD. The sample comes from a study of T cell responses to AZD1222 COVID-19 vaccine. Findings of the study overall: Donors, mostly white British, included more females; clonal diversity was possibly underestimated. The study sampled repertoires only after the peak T cell response. Receipt of two AZD1222 doses was followed by a rise in Spike-specific TCR breadth and depth. Along spike, vaccine-associated CD4 TCRs were found throughout, with dominance at 160-218 and 743-854.

Produced via immunoSEQ multiplex PCR; TCRdb's table is partial and in-frame only. The table lists 45,000 to 55,000 clones, around 80% of them singletons, with 20% to 25% in the top ten. J is TRBJ1-5 and V is TRBV10-3, with a weak D call TRBD1 (5 bases). The TCR comes from an adult in good health. Sample: peripheral blood, taken on day 0 of MenACWY control vaccination. The CDR3 coding sequence is TGTGCCATCAGTGAAAAACAGGCCAATCAGCCCCAGCATTTT. It translates to CAISEKQANQPQHF.